This T cell receptor (beta chain) appears in the sequencing data of a study of shared clonotypes between healthy human individuals. The CDR3 extends over 15 amino acids. With V trimmed by 4 bases and J by 4 bases, 7 bases remained unmatched. Germline loops: CDR1 MGHDK, CDR2 SYGVNS. Sequencing was at deep level. Here immunoSEQ multiplex PCR was the method, and the copy in TCRdb shows in-frame clones only, minus some. The repertoire holds around 500,000 clones, with roughly 83% as singletons. The chain is built from TRBV25-1 and TRBJ2-3; 8 bases are shared with TRBD1. This TCR was sampled from a woman in her forties in good health. Some clones in this sample may be carry-over from other donors' samples. Sequences were obtained from PBMCs. The CDR3 nucleotides are TGTGCCAGCAGTGCCCGGGACAGGTTCCCAGATACGCAGTATTTT. Protein: CASSARDRFPDTQYF.